This T cell receptor beta chain emerged from a study of blood T cell repertoires in COVID-19. Overall study context: Nucleic acid was either cDNA or gDNA, and it came from T cells, B-cell-depleted T cells, or PBMCs.

Assay: immunoSEQ multiplex PCR; the TCRdb copy retains only in-frame clones and omits some. The repertoire has some 120,000 clones, more than 75% of them found once; the top ten carry 3.5% to 5.5%. This CDR3 is 11 amino acids long. Germline CDR1 reads SNHLY; CDR2 reads FYNNEI. V gave up 6 bases and J gave up 2 bases, with 4 bases separating them. The chain links TRBV2 to TRBJ2-5; the D is unclear. This sequence was found in a man aged 60 to 75 with COVID-19, enrolled during active disease. Sample: peripheral blood. The CDR3 loop is CASRQQETQYF. Here the CDR3 DNA reads TGTGCCAGCAGACAGCAAGAGACCCAGTACTTC.